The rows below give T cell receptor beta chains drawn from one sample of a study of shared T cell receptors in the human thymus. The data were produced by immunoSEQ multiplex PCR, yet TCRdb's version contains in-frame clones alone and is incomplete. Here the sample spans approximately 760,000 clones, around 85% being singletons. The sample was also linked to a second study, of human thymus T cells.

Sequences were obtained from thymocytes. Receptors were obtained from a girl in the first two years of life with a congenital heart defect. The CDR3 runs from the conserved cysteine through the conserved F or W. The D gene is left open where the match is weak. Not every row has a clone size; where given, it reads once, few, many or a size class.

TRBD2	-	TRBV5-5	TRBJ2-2	CASSCSGDDTGELFF	TGTGCCAGCAGTTGTAGCGGGGACGATACCGGGGAGCTGTTTTTT
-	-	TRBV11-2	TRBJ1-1	CASRAGLGGSNMNTEAFF	TGTGCCAGTAGAGCAGGGTTAGGCGGCTCAAATATGAACACTGAAGCTTTCTTT
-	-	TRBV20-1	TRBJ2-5	CSARAETQYF	TGCAGTGCTAGAGCGGAGACCCAGTACTTC
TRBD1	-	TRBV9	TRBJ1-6	CASSGQGESSYNSPLHF	TGTGCCAGTTCGGGACAGGGGGAGAGCTCCTATAATTCCCCCCTCCACTTT
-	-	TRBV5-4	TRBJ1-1	CASSLVFSGSHTEAFF	TGTGCCAGCAGCTTGGTGTTCTCAGGGTCTCACACTGAAGCTTTCTTT
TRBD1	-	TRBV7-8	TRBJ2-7	CASSRNRGYEQYF	TGTGCCAGCAGCCGAAACAGGGGTTACGAGCAGTACTTC
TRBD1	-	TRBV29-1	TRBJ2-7	CSVGETDRGYEQYF	TGCAGCGTTGGAGAGACTGACAGGGGCTACGAGCAGTACTTC
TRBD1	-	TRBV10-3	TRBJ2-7	CAISVVTGGYEQYF	TGTGCCATCAGTGTAGTGACAGGGGGGTACGAGCAGTACTTC
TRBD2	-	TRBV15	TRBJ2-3	CATSPKRGADLFDTDTQYF	TGTGCCACCAGCCCGAAGCGGGGCGCAGATTTGTTCGATACAGATACGCAGTATTTT
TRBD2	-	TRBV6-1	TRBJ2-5	CASGTSGQETQYF	TGTGCCAGCGGGACTAGCGGCCAAGAGACCCAGTACTTC
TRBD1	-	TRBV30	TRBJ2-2	CAWQGASRQTGELFF	TGTGCCTGGCAGGGGGCGTCCCGACAAACCGGGGAGCTGTTTTTT
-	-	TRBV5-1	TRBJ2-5	CASAISRDNEQETQYF	TGCGCCAGCGCCATAAGCCGGGACAACGAACAAGAGACCCAGTACTTC
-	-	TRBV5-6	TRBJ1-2	CASSLRGGGYTF	TGTGCCAGCAGCTTGAGGGGCGGTGGCTACACCTTC
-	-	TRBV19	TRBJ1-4	CASTGEGEKLFF	TGTGCCAGTACAGGGGAAGGTGAAAAACTGTTTTTT
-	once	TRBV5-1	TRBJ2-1	CASSANQGNEQFF	TGCGCCAGCAGCGCCAACCAGGGGAATGAGCAGTTCTTC
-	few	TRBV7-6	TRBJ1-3	CASSFSPNTIYF	TGTGCCAGCAGCTTTAGCCCGAACACCATATATTTT
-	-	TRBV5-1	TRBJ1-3	CASSASAGRVGNTIYF	TGCGCCAGCAGCGCGAGCGCCGGCAGGGTGGGAAACACCATATATTTT
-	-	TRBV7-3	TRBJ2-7	CASSLYRDTHYEQYF	TGTGCCAGCAGCCTGTACCGGGACACCCACTACGAGCAGTACTTC
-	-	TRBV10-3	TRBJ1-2	CAISVLDAFPLYGYTF	TGTGCCATCAGTGTTCTAGACGCATTCCCCCTCTATGGCTACACCTTC
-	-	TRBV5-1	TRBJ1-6	CASSHSREHNSPLHF	TGCGCCAGCAGTCACTCCAGGGAACATAATTCACCCCTCCACTTT
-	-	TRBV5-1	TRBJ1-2	CASSLARAGYGYTF	TGCGCCAGCAGCTTGGCTCGCGCAGGCTATGGCTACACCTTC
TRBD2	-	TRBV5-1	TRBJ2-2	CASSFWTSGGGNTGELFF	TGCGCCAGCAGCTTCTGGACTAGCGGGGGGGGGAACACCGGGGAGCTGTTTTTT
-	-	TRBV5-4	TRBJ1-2	CASSSPEALPYGYTF	TGTGCCAGCAGCTCCCCGGAGGCCTTACCATATGGCTACACCTTC
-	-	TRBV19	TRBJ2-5	CASRLAHGEIMGETQYF	TGTGCCAGTAGACTCGCGCACGGGGAAATTATGGGGGAGACCCAGTACTTC
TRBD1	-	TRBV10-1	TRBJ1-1	CASEDRVGTEAFF	TGCGCCAGCGAGGACAGGGTTGGGACTGAAGCTTTCTTT
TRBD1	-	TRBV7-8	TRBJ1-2	CASSFGTGLYGYTF	TGTGCCAGCAGCTTCGGGACAGGCCTCTATGGCTACACCTTC
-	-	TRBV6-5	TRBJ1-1	CASSYKRAGENTEAFF	TGTGCCAGCAGTTACAAACGAGCGGGGGAAAACACTGAAGCTTTCTTT
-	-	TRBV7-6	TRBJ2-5	CASSQTQQNKGQETQYF	TGTGCCAGCAGCCAAACCCAACAGAATAAAGGCCAAGAGACCCAGTACTTC
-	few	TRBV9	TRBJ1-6	CASSVGRRGSPLHF	TGTGCCAGCAGCGTAGGCAGAAGAGGTTCACCCCTCCACTTT
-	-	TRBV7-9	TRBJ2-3	CASSLGQVRLTDTQYF	TGTGCCAGCAGCTTAGGGCAGGTGAGACTAACAGATACGCAGTATTTT